This TCR beta chain was sequenced in a study of blood T cell repertoires in COVID-19. Study context: PBMCs, B-cell-depleted T cells, or T cells provided the cDNA or gDNA that made up the material.

The V end lost 2 bases, the J end lost 7 bases, and 15 bases lay between the germline ends. The CDR3 is made up of 15 amino acids. CDR1 is GTSNPN, CDR2 SVGIG, per germline (reference sequence). Profiling relied on immunoSEQ multiplex PCR, and the TCRdb table lists in-frame clones only, not all of them. The sample shows roughly 240,000 clones, almost 85% of them seen only once. The sequence was obtained from a man aged 50 or older with COVID-19, enrolled during active disease. V is TRBV30 and J is TRBJ1-6; no reliable D call. Sequenced: peripheral blood. CDR3 sequence: CAWSYQVTFNSPLHF. As DNA, the CDR3 is TGTGCCTGGAGTTACCAGGTAACCTTCAATTCACCCCTCCACTTT. The full variable domain, completed using reference TRBV30 and TRBJ1-6, is SQTIHQWPATLVQPVGSPLSLECTVEGTSNPNLYWYRQAAGRGLQLLFYSVGIGQISSEVPQNLSASRPQDRQFILSSKKLLLSDSGFYLCAWSYQVTFNSPLHFGNGTRLTVT.